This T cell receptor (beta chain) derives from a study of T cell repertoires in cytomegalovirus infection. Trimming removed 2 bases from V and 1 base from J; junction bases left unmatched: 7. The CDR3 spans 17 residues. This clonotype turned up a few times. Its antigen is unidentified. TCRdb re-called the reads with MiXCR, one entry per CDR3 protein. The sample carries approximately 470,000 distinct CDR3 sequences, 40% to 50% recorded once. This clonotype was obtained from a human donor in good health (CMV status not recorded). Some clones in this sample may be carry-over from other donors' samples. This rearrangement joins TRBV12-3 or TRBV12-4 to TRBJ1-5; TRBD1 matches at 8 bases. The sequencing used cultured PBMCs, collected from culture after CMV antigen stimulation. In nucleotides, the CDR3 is TGTGCCAGCAGTTTAATCTGGGACAGGCTGAGCAATCAGCCCCAGCATTTT. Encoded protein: CASSLIWDRLSNQPQHF.